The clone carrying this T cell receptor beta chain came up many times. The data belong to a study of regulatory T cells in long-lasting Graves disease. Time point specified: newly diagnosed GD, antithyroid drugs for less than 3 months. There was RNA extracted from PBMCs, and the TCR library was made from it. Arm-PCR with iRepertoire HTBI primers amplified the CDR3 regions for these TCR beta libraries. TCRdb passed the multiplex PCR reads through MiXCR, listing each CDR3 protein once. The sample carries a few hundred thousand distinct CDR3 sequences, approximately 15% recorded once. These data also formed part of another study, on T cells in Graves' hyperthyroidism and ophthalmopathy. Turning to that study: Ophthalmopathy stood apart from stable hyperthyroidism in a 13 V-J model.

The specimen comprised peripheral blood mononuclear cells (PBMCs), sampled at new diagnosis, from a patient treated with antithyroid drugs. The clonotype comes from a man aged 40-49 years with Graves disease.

CDR3 sequence: CASSDSHSGNTIYF. CDR3 nucleotides: TGTGCCAGCAGTGACTCCCACTCTGGAAACACCATATATTTT. This rearrangement joins TRBV6-1 to TRBJ1-3; D remains unclear. Germline CDR1 MNHNS, CDR2 SASEGT. The V end was cut by 3 bases, the J end by 0 bases, with 6 bases between. The CDR3 is 14 residues long.